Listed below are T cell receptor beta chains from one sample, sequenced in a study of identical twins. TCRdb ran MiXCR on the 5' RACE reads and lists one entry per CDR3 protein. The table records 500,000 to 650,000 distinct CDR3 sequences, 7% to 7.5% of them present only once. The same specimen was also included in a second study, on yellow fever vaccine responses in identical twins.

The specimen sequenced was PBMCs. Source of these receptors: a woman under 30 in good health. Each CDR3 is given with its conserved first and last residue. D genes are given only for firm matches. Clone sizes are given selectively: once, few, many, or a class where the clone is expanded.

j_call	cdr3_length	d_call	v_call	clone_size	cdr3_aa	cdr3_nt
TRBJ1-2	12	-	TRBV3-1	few	CASSQQGTGYTF	TGTGCCAGCAGCCAACAGGGCACCGGCTACACCTTC
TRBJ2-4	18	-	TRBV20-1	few	CSARLGEGAGAAKNIQYF	TGCAGTGCTAGGTTAGGCGAGGGAGCTGGAGCGGCCAAAAACATTCAGTACTTC
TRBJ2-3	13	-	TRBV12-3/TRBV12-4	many	CASSSHRTDTQYF	TGTGCCAGCAGTTCTCACCGCACAGATACGCAGTATTTT
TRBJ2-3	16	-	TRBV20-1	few	CSAIGGIPGVTDTQYF	TGCAGTGCTATTGGGGGGATCCCCGGAGTCACAGATACGCAGTATTTT
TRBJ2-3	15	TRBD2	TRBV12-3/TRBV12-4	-	CASSPRDYRRDTQYF	TGTGCCAGCAGTCCCCGGGACTACCGCAGGGATACGCAGTATTTT
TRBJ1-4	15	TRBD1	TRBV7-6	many	CASSLAGTANEKLFF	TGTGCCAGCAGCTTAGCGGGGACAGCTAATGAAAAACTGTTTTTT
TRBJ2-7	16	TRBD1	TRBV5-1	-	CASSLALGQGIYEQYF	TGCGCCAGCAGCTTGGCCCTGGGACAGGGCATCTACGAGCAGTACTTC
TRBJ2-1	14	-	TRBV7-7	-	CASSLNTAGDEQFF	TGTGCCAGCAGCTTAAACACGGCCGGGGATGAGCAGTTCTTC
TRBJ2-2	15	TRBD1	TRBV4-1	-	CASSRGTGVRGELFF	TGCGCCAGCAGCCGAGGGACAGGGGTTCGAGGGGAGCTGTTTTTT
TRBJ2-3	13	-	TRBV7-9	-	CASSGFEGSTQYF	TGTGCCAGCAGCGGCTTTGAGGGGAGCACGCAGTATTTT
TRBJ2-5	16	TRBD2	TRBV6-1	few	CASSQGLAGGQWTQYF	TGTGCCAGCAGTCAGGGACTAGCGGGAGGGCAATGGACCCAGTACTTC
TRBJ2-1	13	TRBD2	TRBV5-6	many	CASRTSSYNEQFF	TGTGCCAGCCGGACTAGCTCCTACAATGAGCAGTTCTTC
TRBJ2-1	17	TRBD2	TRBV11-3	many	CASSSWTSGGDYNEQFF	TGTGCCAGCAGCTCCTGGACTAGCGGGGGGGACTACAATGAGCAGTTCTTC
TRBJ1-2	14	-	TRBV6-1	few	CASSESRGPSGYTF	TGTGCCAGCAGTGAATCTCGGGGGCCAAGTGGCTACACCTTC
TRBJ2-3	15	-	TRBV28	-	CASSFGTSSADTQYF	TGTGCCAGCAGTTTCGGAACTAGCAGTGCAGATACGCAGTATTTT
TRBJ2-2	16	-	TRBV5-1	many	CASSLESRRGTGELFF	TGCGCCAGCAGCTTGGAGAGCAGAAGGGGCACCGGGGAGCTGTTTTTT
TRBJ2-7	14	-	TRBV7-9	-	CASSQPNNPYEQYF	TGTGCCAGCAGCCAGCCGAACAATCCCTACGAGCAGTACTTC
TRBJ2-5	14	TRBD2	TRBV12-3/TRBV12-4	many	CASSPTTSGETQYF	TGTGCCAGCAGCCCTACGACTAGCGGTGAGACCCAGTACTTC
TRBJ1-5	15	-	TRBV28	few	CASSRLQGGGQPQHF	TGTGCCAGCAGCCGACTCCAGGGAGGAGGTCAGCCCCAGCATTTT
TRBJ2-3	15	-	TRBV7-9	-	CASSLDVITPDTQYF	TGTGCCAGCAGCTTAGATGTTATAACTCCAGATACGCAGTATTTT
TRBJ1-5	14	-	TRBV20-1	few	CSARIGGRDQPQHF	TGCAGTGCTAGAATCGGGGGGCGCGATCAGCCCCAGCATTTT
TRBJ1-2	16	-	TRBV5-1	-	CASSTIYGGGNYGYTF	TGCGCCAGCAGCACAATATACGGGGGAGGTAACTATGGCTACACCTTC
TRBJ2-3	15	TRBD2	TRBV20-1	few	CSARGTSGDTDTQYF	TGCAGTGCTCGAGGGACTAGCGGGGACACAGATACGCAGTATTTT
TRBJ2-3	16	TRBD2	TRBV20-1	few	CSAILAGILRADTQYF	TGCAGTGCTATACTAGCGGGGATCCTCCGGGCAGATACGCAGTATTTT